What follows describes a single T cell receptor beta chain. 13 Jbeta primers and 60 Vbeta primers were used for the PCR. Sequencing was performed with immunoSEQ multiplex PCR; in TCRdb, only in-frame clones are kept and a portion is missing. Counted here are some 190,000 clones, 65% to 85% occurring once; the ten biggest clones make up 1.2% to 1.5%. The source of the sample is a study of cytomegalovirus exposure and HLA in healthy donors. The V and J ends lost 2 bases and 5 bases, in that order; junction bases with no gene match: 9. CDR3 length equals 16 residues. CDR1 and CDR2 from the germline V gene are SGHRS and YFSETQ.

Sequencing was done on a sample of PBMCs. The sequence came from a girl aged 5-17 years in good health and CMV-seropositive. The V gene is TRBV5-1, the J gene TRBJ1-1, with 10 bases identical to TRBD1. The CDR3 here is CASSLEDRGSGTEAFF. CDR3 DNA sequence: TGCGCCAGCAGCTTAGAGGACAGGGGGTCCGGGACTGAAGCTTTCTTT.